The 18 T cell receptor beta chains below were found in one sample sequenced in a study of blood T cell repertoires in COVID-19. The table came from immunoSEQ multiplex PCR; TCRdb's copy has only in-frame clones and leaves some out. The table has some 320,000 clones, more than 90% seen once. Sequenced: PBMCs or T cells enriched from blood (not recorded which). The origin of the receptors is a man aged 55-75 years who had recovered from COVID-19.

The chain is built from TRBV18 and TRBJ2-3, with D maybe TRBD1 (6 bases). V was shortened by 4 bases and J by 5 bases, with 13 bases between the two germline ends. The CDR3 extends over 14 amino acids. Germline assignment: CDR1 KGHSH and CDR2 LQKENI. For the CDR3, the DNA is TGTGCCAGCTCACAAGGCAGGGGTCAAGATACGCAGTATTTT. Amino acid sequence: CASSQGRGQDTQYF.

This chain joins TRBV3-1 (or the pseudogene TRBV3-2) and TRBJ1-4; 7 bases line up with TRBD1. Trimming at V came to 2 bases and at J to 4 bases, leaving 4 bases not matched to a gene. Germline V CDR1 and CDR2: LGHDT, YNNKEL (reference sequence). The CDR3 sequence is 15 residues long. The CDR3 reads CASSQLGQFNEKLFF. The CDR3 coding sequence is TGTGCCAGCAGCCAATTGGGACAGTTTAATGAAAAACTGTTTTTT.

CDR3 sequence reads: CSVEGVRTGSYEQYF. CDR3 DNA sequence: TGCAGCGTTGAAGGGGTCAGGACAGGATCCTACGAGCAGTACTTC. V is TRBV29-1 and J is TRBJ2-7; the match to TRBD1 covers 7 bases. Unmatched junction bases numbered 7, after V lost 1 base and J lost 1 base. The germline V gene has CDR1 SQVTM and CDR2 ANQGSEA. The CDR3 is 15 amino acids.

This chain links TRBV2 with TRBJ2-1; 7 bases line up with TRBD1. Germline CDR1 and CDR2: SNHLY and FYNNEI. The CDR3 totals 12 residues. With 11 bases clipped from V and 6 bases from J, the junction kept 7 bases outside the gene matches. This chain's CDR3 is CAGPGQTNEQFF. CDR3 bases: TGTGCCGGACCGGGACAGACCAATGAGCAGTTCTTC.

This chain uses TRBV30 with TRBJ2-5, with a possible D match to TRBD2 (5 bases). V shed 4 bases and J shed 4 bases, with 19 bases lying between them. Germline V gene data show CDR1 as GTSNPN and CDR2 as SVGIG (reference sequence). The CDR3 has 15 amino acids. The CDR3 nucleotides are TGTGCCTGGATGCCCCTAGAGGGCCCCCGAGAGACCCAGTACTTC. It codes for CAWMPLEGPRETQYF.

V gene TRBV2 combines with J gene TRBJ1-1; 8 bases are a match to TRBD1. J was trimmed by 4 bases and V by 6 bases; bases with no gene match: 13. Per germline, CDR1 SNHLY and CDR2 FYNNEI. This CDR3 has 16 residues. The CDR3 bases are TGTGCCAGCAGGGTTGGACCAACAGGGGGTAGCACTGAAGCTTTCTTT. It specifies CASRVGPTGGSTEAFF.

V usage is TRBV6-5 and J usage is TRBJ2-3; D is possibly TRBD2 (6 bases). V lost 2 bases to trimming and J lost 5 bases, with 8 bases between them. The CDR3 is 13 amino acids. CDR1 MNHEY and CDR2 SVGAGI come from the germline V gene. The CDR3 protein is CASSYEAGDTQYF. The CDR3 nucleotides read TGTGCCAGCAGTTACGAAGCGGGAGATACGCAGTATTTT.

The V call is TRBV13, the J call TRBJ2-5; 11 bases line up with TRBD2. J was trimmed by 1 base and V by 5 bases; bases with no gene match: 6. The CDR3 is made up of 16 amino acids. The germline gives CDR1 PRHDT, CDR2 FYEKMQ (reference sequence). CDR3 sequence: CASSQRLAGGQETQYF. CDR3 nucleotides: TGTGCCAGCAGCCAACGTCTAGCGGGAGGCCAAGAGACCCAGTACTTC.

The chain couples TRBV3-1 (or the pseudogene TRBV3-2) to TRBJ1-1, with D tentatively TRBD1 (6 bases). Germline CDR1 reads LGHDT; CDR2 reads YNNKEL (reference sequence). Trimming took 1 base from V and 2 from J, leaving 14 bases between them. This CDR3 region has 16 residues. CDR3 protein: CASSQGAGALNTEAFF. The CDR3 DNA follows: TGTGCCAGCAGCCAAGGGGCAGGGGCACTTAACACTGAAGCTTTCTTT.

The chain uses TRBV3-1 (or the pseudogene TRBV3-2) and TRBJ1-1; 9 bases are a match to TRBD1. The CDR3 has 16 amino acids. Looked up from germline, CDR1 is LGHDT and CDR2 is YNNKEL (reference sequence). J lost 5 bases, V lost 3 bases, and 10 bases had no gene match. CDR3 coding DNA: TGTGCCAGCAGCCACGCGAAGGGACAGGGAAGGACTGAAGCTTTCTTT. It encodes CASSHAKGQGRTEAFF.

This clone has a single count. The chain uses TRBV6-5 and TRBJ1-1; D unresolved. Germline lookup yields CDR1 MNHEY and CDR2 SVGAGI. CDR3 length: 15 residues. Trimming pared 0 bases from V and 0 bases from J, leaving 8 bases between. The CDR3 DNA reads TGTGCCAGCAGTTACTCCACCTTAGTGAACACTGAAGCTTTCTTT. It encodes CASSYSTLVNTEAFF.

The rearrangement joins TRBV5-1 to TRBJ2-2; 8 bases are a match to TRBD2. The CDR3 runs to 15 residues. V shed 2 bases, J shed 1 base, and the junction held 1 base outside the gene matches. CDR1 and CDR2 from the germline V gene are SGHRS and YFSETQ. The CDR3 DNA is TGCGCCAGCAGCTTTGCGGGAGGGAACACCGGGGAGCTGTTTTTT. This gives the protein CASSFAGGNTGELFF.

The chain couples TRBV30 to TRBJ2-2, with D uncertain. This CDR3 comprises 13 residues. V lost 5 bases, J lost 3 bases, and 10 bases lay in between. In germline, CDR1 is GTSNPN, CDR2 SVGIG (reference sequence). CDR3 coding DNA: TGTGCCTGGGCACCCGAGTACACCGGGGAGCTGTTTTTT. It yields the protein CAWAPEYTGELFF.

The rearrangement joins TRBV19 to TRBJ2-2; D remains unclear. V lost 8 bases to trimming and J lost 7 bases, with 5 bases between them. The germline V gene has CDR1 LNHDA and CDR2 SQIVND (reference sequence). The CDR3 has 10 residues. CDR3 nucleotide sequence: TGTGCCAGTGCACACGGGGAGCTGTTTTTT. Encoded protein: CASAHGELFF.

The chain joins TRBV4-1 to TRBJ1-1; 7 nucleotides line up with TRBD1. J was trimmed by 10 bases and V by 2 bases; bases with no gene match: 13. Germline values: CDR1 MGHRA, CDR2 YSYEKL. CDR3 length: 15 amino acids. CDR3 sequence: CASSQPGTVGIPAFF. DNA for the CDR3: TGCGCCAGCAGCCAACCCGGGACAGTGGGGATCCCAGCTTTCTTT.

With regard to this clone: An end of the junction differs from the germline gene, which may be a read error. This chain uses TRBV7-2 with TRBJ2-1, with D perhaps matching TRBD2 (8 bases). Germline lookup yields CDR1 SGHTA and CDR2 FQGNSA. The CDR3 has 13 residues. The CDR3 sequence is CASSSLAGSGGVF. CDR3 nucleotides: TGTGCCAGCAGCTCCCTAGCGGGCTCAGGGGGGGTCTTC.

The V and J genes are TRBV5-1 and TRBJ1-4; D unresolved. This CDR3 has 13 residues. Trimming pared 1 base from V and 8 bases from J, leaving 9 bases between. Germline CDR1 reads SGHRS; CDR2 reads YFSETQ. CDR3 region: CASSLSAREKLFF. The CDR3 DNA reads TGCGCCAGCAGCTTGTCCGCCCGGGAAAAACTGTTTTTT.

The CDR3 reads CASSLRLAGVRSYNEQFF. The CDR3 nucleotides are TGTGCCAGCAGCTTACGACTAGCGGGAGTTAGGTCCTACAATGAGCAGTTCTTC. The V gene is TRBV7-2, the J gene TRBJ2-1; TRBD2 agrees at 12 bases. The V gene end was trimmed by 2 bases and the J gene end by 1 base; junction bases not matched to a gene: 6. The V gene's germline CDR1 is SGHTA and CDR2 FQGNSA. The CDR3 has 18 residues.